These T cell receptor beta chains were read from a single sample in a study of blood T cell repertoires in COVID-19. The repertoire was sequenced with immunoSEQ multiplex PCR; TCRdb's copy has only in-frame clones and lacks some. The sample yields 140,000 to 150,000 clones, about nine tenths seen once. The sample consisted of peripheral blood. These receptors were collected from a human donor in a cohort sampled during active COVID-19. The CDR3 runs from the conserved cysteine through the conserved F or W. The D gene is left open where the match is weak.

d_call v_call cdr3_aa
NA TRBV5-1 CASSPGTGQGGAFF
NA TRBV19 CASRRPDRAGAGDTQYF
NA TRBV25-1 CASSELWGRANEKLFF
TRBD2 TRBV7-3 CASSLGPSGRSGMGNEQFF
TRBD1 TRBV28 CASSSRDRGPSGANVLTF
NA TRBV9 CASSSTYNQPQHF
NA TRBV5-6 CASSLGAGGAGELFF
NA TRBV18 CASSHSTGDYEQYF
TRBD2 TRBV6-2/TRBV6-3 CASSRTSGAGELFF
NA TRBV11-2 CASSWLDSRTDTQYF
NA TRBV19 CASSIETSSYNEQFF
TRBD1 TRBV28 CASRGTDSYNEQFF
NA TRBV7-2 CASSPQANYGYTF
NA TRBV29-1 CSVEFPRSNEQFF
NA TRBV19 CASRPNGALDTQYF
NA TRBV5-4 CASSELYSGANVLTF
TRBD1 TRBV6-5 CASTLQGAVKNIQYF
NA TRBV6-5 CASRNRGWGNTEAFF
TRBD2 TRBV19 CASSEGGRAFNEQFF
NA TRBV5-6 CASSLYEFAVYGYTF
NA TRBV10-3 CAISLDTSGANVLTF
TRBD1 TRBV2 CARSTGESGYTF
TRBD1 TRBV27 CASSFWGQGGDGYTF
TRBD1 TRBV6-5 CASSSPGTGVNSPLHF
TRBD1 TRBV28 CASSTGGMLAKNIQYF
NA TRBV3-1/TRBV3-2 CASSQRITGTWYTQYF
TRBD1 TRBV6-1 CASSEMGQGGEKLFF
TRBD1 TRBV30 CACPTGAGANVLTF
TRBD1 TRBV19 CASNAQGAHQPQHF
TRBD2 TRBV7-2 CASSPETSGMIDEQFF
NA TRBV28 CASSHQPTDLSYNEQFF
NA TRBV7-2 CASSLVSGNQPQHF
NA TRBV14 CASSQAEADTQYF
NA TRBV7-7 CASSLVKVEGTNTGELFF
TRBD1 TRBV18 CASSPGQVSNTEAFF